The clone carrying this T cell receptor (beta chain) has a count of ten or more. TCRdb ran MiXCR on the RACE reads and lists one entry per CDR3 protein. The repertoire holds more than 90,000 distinct CDR3 sequences, with around 10% as singletons. The sample is drawn from a study of human T cells and chemical hapten exposure. The germline V gene encodes CDR1 SGHTA and CDR2 FQGNSA. CDR3 length equals 14 residues. Deletions cut 5 bases from V and 10 bases from J, with 19 bases between. Time point indicated: patch test 2, 6 weeks after DPC sensitization. The sample's treatment: therapeutic diphenylcyclopropenone sensitization with weekly scalp DPC.

V and J are TRBV7-2 and TRBJ2-3; TRBD1 or TRBD2 may be the D gene (5 bases each). The sequence derives from a middle-aged woman with alopecia areata. Some clones in this sample may be carry-over from other donors' samples. Material: whole blood, obtained in connection with sensitization to the hapten diphenylcyclopropenone (DPC). The CDR3 coding sequence is TGTGCCAGCAGCCTCCCCGGGACCCTTGGTTCGCAGTATTTT. Its protein is CASSLPGTLGSQYF.